This TCR beta chain was documented in a study of T cell repertoires in cytomegalovirus infection. Study-level background: CMV infection together with matching HLA type was indicated by public TCR beta signatures.

There are a few counts of this clonotype. TCRdb re-called the reads with MiXCR, one entry per CDR3 protein. The repertoire includes 310,000 or so distinct CDR3 sequences, 8% to 10% of them detected once, and about 2.3% sits in the top ten. The CDR3 contains 11 residues. The V gene end was trimmed by 8 bases and the J gene end by 5 bases; junction bases not matched to a gene: 4. Germline loops: CDR1 SQVTM, CDR2 ANQGSEA. The chain joins TRBV29-1 to TRBJ1-1, with 8 bases fitting TRBD1. The sequencing input was PBMCs. The clonotype comes from a human donor in good health (CMV status not recorded). Some clones in this sample may be carry-over from other donors' samples. The CDR3 reads CSWRQGTEAFF. CDR3 bases: TGCAGCTGGAGACAGGGGACTGAAGCTTTCTTT.